Listed below are T cell receptor beta chains from one sample, sequenced in a study of blood T cell repertoires in COVID-19. Some clones are missing from TCRdb's copy, which holds only in-frame ones; the method was immunoSEQ multiplex PCR. Counted here are approximately 210,000 clones, 76% occurring once; the ten biggest clones make up around 17%. Sequencing input: PBMCs or T cells enriched from blood (not recorded which). Receptor source: a woman in her fifties or sixties with acute COVID-19. Each CDR3 is given with its conserved first and last residue. A D gene is named only where the DNA matches it firmly. Clone size is stated in some rows and not others, as once, few, many or a class when expanded.

TGTGCCAGTAAATCCTTTCTATATAGCAATCAGCCCCAGCATTTT,CASKSFLYSNQPQHF,NA,NA,TRBV19,TRBJ1-5
TGTGCCACCAGCCGAGAGGAGACCCAGTACTTC,CATSREETQYF,NA,NA,TRBV24-1,TRBJ2-5
TGTGCCAGCAGGGCCGGAAACACCATATATTTT,CASRAGNTIYF,NA,NA,TRBV12-3/TRBV12-4,TRBJ1-3
TGTGCCATCAGCAGGGGTGATCAGCCCCAGCATTTT,CAISRGDQPQHF,NA,NA,TRBV10-3,TRBJ1-5
TGTGCCAGCAGATCCTCTAGCGGGGGGGCGGTTGAGCAGTTCTTC,CASRSSSGGAVEQFF,once,TRBD2,TRBV2,TRBJ2-1
TGTGCCAGCAGCTTATCCGGGACAGGGGGCAATGAGCAGTTCTTC,CASSLSGTGGNEQFF,NA,TRBD1,TRBV7-9,TRBJ2-1
TGTGCCAGCGCATCGGGGGGGCCCTTTGGCGAGCAGTTCTTC,CASASGGPFGEQFF,NA,TRBD2,TRBV7-6,TRBJ2-1
TGTGCCAGCACCCCGAGGCGGGGGGTCAAGAATGAGCAGTTCTTC,CASTPRRGVKNEQFF,NA,TRBD2,TRBV6-5,TRBJ2-1
TGTGCCAGCAGCGTAGTTTGGCAGGGTGGCGGTACGCAGTATTTT,CASSVVWQGGGTQYF,many,NA,TRBV9,TRBJ2-3
TGCGCCAGCAGTCAAGGACACGCCGATGAAAAACTGTTTTTT,CASSQGHADEKLFF,NA,NA,TRBV5-1,TRBJ1-4
TGTGCCAGCGGGGACAGGCTCTCAACTAACTATGGCTACACCTTC,CASGDRLSTNYGYTF,once,TRBD1,TRBV19,TRBJ1-2
TGTGCCAGCAGTTTAGTGGGGGGGGGAAGCAATGAGCAGTTCTTC,CASSLVGGGSNEQFF,NA,TRBD2,TRBV28,TRBJ2-1
TGCGCCAGCAGCCGGAACCCGGGACAGGGGAACTATGGCTACACCTTC,CASSRNPGQGNYGYTF,NA,TRBD1,TRBV5-1,TRBJ1-2
TGTGCCAGCAGCTTAGTATCTCCCCGGAATTCACCCCTCCACTTT,CASSLVSPRNSPLHF,NA,NA,TRBV11-2,TRBJ1-6
TGCGCCAGCAGCCAATTTTCGCGGGGGGGCCGCGGGGAGACCCAGTACTTC,CASSQFSRGGRGETQYF,NA,TRBD2,TRBV4-3,TRBJ2-5
TGTGCCAGCAGCGTAGGGCTAGCGGGGCGGGTTACGCAGTATTTT,CASSVGLAGRVTQYF,NA,TRBD2,TRBV9,TRBJ2-3
TGTGCCAGTTCACAGGGGGCGTCGGGGAACACTGAAGCTTTCTTT,CASSQGASGNTEAFF,NA,TRBD1,TRBV28,TRBJ1-1
TGTGCCAGCAGCTTAGTGTCGGGGTTTACTAATTCACCCCTCCACTTT,CASSLVSGFTNSPLHF,NA,NA,TRBV11-2,TRBJ1-6
TGTGCCAGCAGCCCCTTAGCGGAAGGTGGCTACACCTTC,CASSPLAEGGYTF,NA,NA,TRBV6-4,TRBJ1-2
TGTGCCAGCTCACCCGGGACAGCCTATGGCTACACCTTC,CASSPGTAYGYTF,NA,TRBD1,TRBV18,TRBJ1-2
TGTGCCAGCAGCTTAAGGCGAGCGGGGGGAAATGAGCAGTTCTTC,CASSLRRAGGNEQFF,NA,TRBD2,TRBV7-2,TRBJ2-1
TGTGCCAGCAGCTTGTGGGGGGGTGATCAGCCCCAGCATTTT,CASSLWGGDQPQHF,NA,NA,TRBV5-5,TRBJ1-5
TGTGCCAGCAGCCAGGGGCACGGACAGGGGGCTTCACCCCTCCACTTT,CASSQGHGQGASPLHF,few,TRBD1,TRBV3-1/TRBV3-2,TRBJ1-6
TGTGCCTGGAGTGTCAACAGCTATGGCTACACCTTC,CAWSVNSYGYTF,NA,NA,TRBV30,TRBJ1-2
TGTGCCAGTAGTATAGCGGGGGGGATTGGGGCCAACGTCCTGACTTTC,CASSIAGGIGANVLTF,once,TRBD2,TRBV19,TRBJ2-6
TGTGCCAGCAGCTTGGTATGGGGAACGACAGCCTATGGCTACACCTTC,CASSLVWGTTAYGYTF,NA,NA,TRBV5-4,TRBJ1-2
TGCGCCAGCAGCCAAACAGGGGGGGGAAATGAAAAACTGTTTTTT,CASSQTGGGNEKLFF,NA,TRBD1,TRBV4-1,TRBJ1-4
TGTGCCAGCAGCCACGATTCCCCATTAGCGGGGGCGCGTAAGACCCAGTACTTC,CASSHDSPLAGARKTQYF,NA,TRBD2,TRBV3-1/TRBV3-2,TRBJ2-5
TGCGCCAGCAGCCAAAGAGAGCCGAACACCGGGGAGCTGTTTTTT,CASSQREPNTGELFF,NA,NA,TRBV4-1,TRBJ2-2
TGTGCCAGCAGTACATCGGGGGGAAGCGCAGATACGCAGTATTTT,CASSTSGGSADTQYF,NA,TRBD2,TRBV2,TRBJ2-3
TGCGCCAGCAGTGAGTCCAGAGCGGACAGGACCTATTCCTTAAACTATGGCTACACCTTC,CASSESRADRTYSLNYGYTF,NA,TRBD1,TRBV10-1,TRBJ1-2
TGTGCCAGCAGTCTACAGGGCGCTGAAGCTTTCTTT,CASSLQGAEAFF,NA,NA,TRBV4-2,TRBJ1-1
TGTGCCAGCACTCGGGTGAACACCGGGGAGCTGTTTTTT,CASTRVNTGELFF,NA,NA,TRBV27,TRBJ2-2
TGTGCCAGCAGTGAACGTCGAGCAACTAATGAAAAACTGTTTTTT,CASSERRATNEKLFF,NA,NA,TRBV6-1,TRBJ1-4
TGTGCCAGCAGTGAAGACGGTGTTTCTGGAAACACCATATATTTT,CASSEDGVSGNTIYF,NA,NA,TRBV2,TRBJ1-3
TGTGCCAGCCGAAGACTAGCGATATACAATGAGCAGTTCTTC,CASRRLAIYNEQFF,NA,TRBD2,TRBV28,TRBJ2-1
TGTGCCAGCACCCCCTCAGGGGCTCAAGAGACCCAGTACTTC,CASTPSGAQETQYF,NA,NA,TRBV6-5,TRBJ2-5
TGTGCCAGCAGCCAAGGCGGGGGAGCTGGGGCCAACGTCCTGACTTTC,CASSQGGGAGANVLTF,many,TRBD2,TRBV3-1/TRBV3-2,TRBJ2-6
TGTGCCAGTAGTGGGACAGGGGGACGTAATTCACCCCTCCACTTT,CASSGTGGRNSPLHF,NA,TRBD1,TRBV19,TRBJ1-6
TGTGCCAGCAGCTCCCAGGGGTTAGGGAACACTGAAGCTTTCTTT,CASSSQGLGNTEAFF,NA,NA,TRBV7-9,TRBJ1-1
TGTGCCAGCAGCCAAGATCGAGGGACAGGGGGAAAGAGGGACACCATATATTTT,CASSQDRGTGGKRDTIYF,NA,TRBD1,TRBV14,TRBJ1-3
TGTGCCAGCAGCCAAGGGAGGTGGGACAGTGGGGGAACTGAAGCTTTCTTT,CASSQGRWDSGGTEAFF,once,TRBD1,TRBV3-1/TRBV3-2,TRBJ1-1
TGTGCCAGCAGCGGATCCTCTAGCGGGGAGAACACCGGGGAGCTGTTTTTT,CASSGSSSGENTGELFF,NA,TRBD2,TRBV5-5,TRBJ2-2
TGTGCCAGCAGCCCAACAGGGGTGGACACTGAAGCTTTCTTT,CASSPTGVDTEAFF,NA,TRBD1,TRBV9,TRBJ1-1
TGTGCCAGCAGCCAACTTAGCGGGGGCGCGGCGGATACGCAGTATTTT,CASSQLSGGAADTQYF,NA,TRBD2,TRBV3-1/TRBV3-2,TRBJ2-3
TGTGCCAGCAGGAAGGGACAGGGAAGGTTTGGACAGCCCCAGCATTTT,CASRKGQGRFGQPQHF,NA,TRBD1,TRBV2,TRBJ1-5
TGTGCCAGCAGACTGGACAGTGGGGTTTCACCCCTCCACTTT,CASRLDSGVSPLHF,NA,NA,TRBV28,TRBJ1-6
TGCGCCAGCAGCCCAACGCCACAGGGCCGGCTCGATGAGCAGTTCTTC,CASSPTPQGRLDEQFF,NA,NA,TRBV4-1,TRBJ2-1
TGTGCCAGCAGCCAAGGATGGTTGGAGTTATCACCCCTCCACTTT,CASSQGWLELSPLHF,NA,NA,TRBV4-2,TRBJ1-6
TGTGCCAGCAGCTTTCCGGGGGCCAAAAACATTCAGTACTTC,CASSFPGAKNIQYF,NA,NA,TRBV7-8,TRBJ2-4
TGTGCCAGCAGTGAAGCGGGGCCCCGGCAGTTCTTC,CASSEAGPRQFF,NA,NA,TRBV6-1,TRBJ2-1
TGTGCCACGTCCGGGACAGGGGGCCCCACAGATACGCAGTATTTT,CATSGTGGPTDTQYF,NA,TRBD1,TRBV6-5,TRBJ2-3
TGTGCCAGTAGTATCCGGGACAGGGTTTCCCGCCCTGAAGCTTTCTTT,CASSIRDRVSRPEAFF,NA,TRBD1,TRBV19,TRBJ1-1
TGTGCCAGCAGCTTAAACCAAAGAAGGGGCGCGGGAGGTGGCTACACCTTC,CASSLNQRRGAGGGYTF,NA,NA,TRBV11-2,TRBJ1-2
TGTGCCAGCAGCTTAGCGGGGGGGACATTCAATGAGCAGTTCTTC,CASSLAGGTFNEQFF,NA,NA,TRBV7-2,TRBJ2-1
TGTGCCAGTAAACCACGAGAGGCAGCCGGGGAGCTGTTTTTT,CASKPREAAGELFF,few,NA,TRBV19,TRBJ2-2